The 27 T cell receptor beta chains listed next were all sequenced from one sample in a study of T cells in Graves' hyperthyroidism and ophthalmopathy. It was RNA transcripts that yielded the amplified TCR beta CDR3 regions. A set of HTBI primers served as the primers for a first-round RT-PCR of the TCR CDR3. MiXCR was run by TCRdb on the multiplex PCR reads, yielding one entry per CDR3 protein. The table shows approximately 640,000 distinct CDR3 sequences, with nearly 45% occurring only once. Sequencing input: peripheral blood or thyroid tissue (not recorded which). The source is an adult man with Graves' disease, either hyperthyroidism or ophthalmopathy (not recorded which).

This chain uses TRBV7-2 with TRBJ1-2; no clear D gene. CDR1 is SGHTA, CDR2 FQGNSA, per germline. The CDR3 is 14 amino acids. The ends were cut back, 5 bases at V and 1 base at J, with 11 bases in the middle. The CDR3 here is CASSPELDNYGYTF. The CDR3 DNA follows: TGTGCCAGCAGCCCAGAATTAGATAACTATGGCTACACCTTC.

This clonotype appeared once. This rearrangement joins TRBV15 to TRBJ1-4, with 7 positions matching TRBD1. The CDR3 loop spans 14 amino acids. Germline V gene lookup returns CDR1 LNHNV and CDR2 YYDKDF (reference sequence). With 4 bases clipped from V and 8 bases from J, the junction kept 7 bases outside the gene matches. The CDR3 bases are TGTGCCACCAGCAAGACGGGACAGAGAGAAAAACTGTTTTTT. It codes for CATSKTGQREKLFF.

This clonotype has a count of ten or more. V usage is TRBV20-1 and J usage is TRBJ1-2; D remains unclear. V lost 3 bases to trimming and J lost 1 base, with 12 bases between them. The CDR3 extends over 14 amino acids. Germline V CDR1 and CDR2: DFQATT, SNEGSKA (reference sequence). The chain's CDR3 is CSASNTAFNYGYTF. The CDR3 region has the DNA TGCAGTGCTAGTAACACGGCTTTTAACTATGGCTACACCTTC.

This clonotype has ten or more counts. This sequence joins TRBV7-9 and TRBJ1-2; 8 bases match TRBD1. The CDR3 is made up of 15 amino acids. Germline V lookup: CDR1 SEHNR, CDR2 FQNEAQ (reference sequence). V shed 5 bases, J shed 0 bases, and the junction held 5 bases outside the gene matches. CDR3 protein: CASSGQGATNYGYTF. CDR3 nucleotides: TGTGCCAGCAGCGGACAGGGAGCCACTAACTATGGCTACACCTTC. The variable domain in full, with the rest retrieved from reference TRBV7-9 and TRBJ1-2, is DTGVSQNPRHKITKRGQNVTFRCDPISEHNRLYWYRQTLGQGPEFLTYFQNEAQLEKSRLLSDRFSAERPKGSFSTLEIQRTEQGDSAMYLCASSGQGATNYGYTFGSGTRLTVV.

The chain combines TRBV2 with TRBJ1-1; TRBD1 is a possible D gene (6 bases). The CDR3 covers 15 residues. V lost 4 bases and J lost 5, with 17 bases in between. In germline, CDR1 is SNHLY, CDR2 FYNNEI. The CDR3 coding sequence is TGTGCCAGCAGTGGGACGGGGGCGCTGGGAACTGAAGCTTTCTTT. Encoded protein: CASSGTGALGTEAFF.

V gene TRBV20-1 combines with J gene TRBJ2-5; D is unresolved. The CDR3 runs 14 residues. Germline assignment: CDR1 DFQATT and CDR2 SNEGSKA (reference sequence). Trimming pared 3 bases from V and 5 bases from J, leaving 16 bases between. DNA for the CDR3: TGCAGTGCTAGGTCCCTAATAGGCCGGGAGACCCAGTACTTC. Its protein is CSARSLIGRETQYF.

In this sample, this clonotype turned up many times. This chain joins TRBV7-8 and TRBJ2-5, with D possibly called TRBD1 or TRBD2 (5 bases each). Germline-derived CDR1 and CDR2 are SGHVS and FQNEAQ. The CDR3 is made up of 15 amino acids. V gave up 6 bases and J gave up 2 bases, with 16 bases separating them. This CDR3 reads CASRRRVGEQETQYF. Here the CDR3 DNA reads TGTGCCAGCAGAAGAAGGGTGGGGGAGCAAGAGACCCAGTACTTC.

This clonotype was seen at least ten times. The CDR3 is CAISESGAGYTF. CDR3 DNA: TGTGCCATCAGTGAGTCGGGGGCCGGCTACACCTTC. The V and J genes are TRBV10-3 and TRBJ1-2; a weak D match, TRBD1 (6 bases). V shed 0 bases and J shed 8 bases, with 7 bases lying between them. The CDR3 runs to 12 residues. The germline V gene encodes CDR1 ENHRY and CDR2 SYGVKD.

The rearrangement uses TRBV15 and TRBJ2-5; D possibly corresponds to TRBD1 (6 bases). This CDR3 region has 13 residues. Deletions cut 5 bases from V and 5 bases from J, with 12 bases between. Germline loops: CDR1 LNHNV, CDR2 YYDKDF (reference sequence). The CDR3 spells CATSVQGSETQYF. DNA of the CDR3: TGTGCCACCAGCGTACAGGGCAGTGAGACCCAGTACTTC.

This clonotype was observed a handful of times. This chain joins TRBV19 and TRBJ2-7, with unresolved D. Germline CDR1 and CDR2: LNHDA and SQIVND (reference sequence). The CDR3 has 15 residues. Between the trimmed V and J ends, which lost 5 bases and 0 bases, there was a span of 14 bases. CDR3 amino acids: CASSGVGKSSYEQYF. Here the CDR3 DNA reads TGTGCCAGTAGTGGGGTGGGGAAGAGCTCCTACGAGCAGTACTTC.

The chain employs TRBV2 and TRBJ1-4; 7 bases are shared with TRBD1. The CDR3 totals 15 residues. CDR1 and CDR2 (germline): SNHLY, FYNNEI. The ends lost 7 bases at V and 5 bases at J; junction bases unmatched: 10. In nucleotides, the CDR3 is TGTGCCAGCAACTCGAACAGGGGCTTGAATGAAAAACTGTTTTTT. As protein: CASNSNRGLNEKLFF.

At least ten counts were recorded for this clonotype. The chain has TRBV7-8 and TRBJ1-5; D may be TRBD1 (5 bases). The CDR3 is 14 residues long. The V gene lost 8 bases and the J gene lost 5 bases, with 16 bases spanning the gap. The germline gives CDR1 SGHVS, CDR2 FQNEAQ. The CDR3 region is CASLRAGRDQPQHF. The CDR3, as DNA: TGTGCCAGCCTCCGGGCAGGGAGGGATCAGCCCCAGCATTTT.

V and J are TRBV29-1 and TRBJ2-7; D call uncertain. The CDR3 extends over 11 amino acids. Between the trimmed V and J ends, which lost 5 bases and 5 bases, there was a span of 10 bases. Germline CDR1 reads SQVTM; CDR2 reads ANQGSEA. CDR3 DNA sequence: TGCAGCGTTCCGTGGGGAAACGAGCAGTACTTC. This encodes CSVPWGNEQYF.

The sample holds a few counts of this clonotype. This rearrangement joins TRBV6-1 to TRBJ2-2; TRBD2 is a possible D gene (5 bases). V lost 6 bases and J 4 bases, leaving 18 bases between the germline ends. The CDR3 contains 16 residues. Germline CDR1 reads MNHNS; CDR2 reads SASEGT. The CDR3 DNA reads as TGTGCCAGCAGGAGGGCACTCTCCTTTGGCACCGGGGAGCTGTTTTTT. Translation: CASRRALSFGTGELFF.

This clonotype was seen only once. One end of the junction does not line up with germline, which may come from a read error. The rearrangement uses TRBV11-1 and TRBJ2-7, with 10 bases that match TRBD1. The CDR3 is 13 residues long. Germline V gene lookup returns CDR1 SGHAT and CDR2 FQDESV (reference sequence). CDR3 protein: CSRQGASSYEQYF. The DNA for the CDR3 is TGTTCCAGACAGGGGGCGAGCTCCTACGAGCAGTACTTC.

V gene TRBV24-1 combines with J gene TRBJ1-5; D may be TRBD1 (5 bases). CDR1 and CDR2 from the germline V gene are KGHDR and SFDVKD. Trimming pared 3 bases from V and 7 bases from J, leaving 9 bases between. There are 13 residues in the CDR3. CDR3 DNA: TGTGCCACCAGTGATAATCGGGGGCAGCCCCAGCATTTT. It translates to CATSDNRGQPQHF.

The rearrangement uses TRBV25-1 and TRBJ1-1; D is undetermined. Germline V lookup: CDR1 MGHDK, CDR2 SYGVNS. The CDR3 loop spans 15 amino acids. Trimming cost V 5 bases and J 8 bases, with 21 bases left between them. The chain's CDR3 is CASSLSARPTWEAFF. The CDR3 DNA follows: TGTGCCAGCAGTCTCAGTGCTAGACCAACCTGGGAAGCTTTCTTT.

At least ten counts were recorded for this clonotype. The junction and the germline gene differ at one end; a read error may be behind it. The rearrangement uses TRBV7-9 and TRBJ1-1; a weak D match, TRBD1 (5 bases). The CDR3 extends over 14 amino acids. Germline V gene data show CDR1 as SEHNR and CDR2 as FQNEAQ (reference sequence). CDR3 DNA sequence: TGCGCCAGCAGCCAAACGTCAGGGACCCCTGAAGCTTTCTTT. As protein: CASSQTSGTPEAFF.

This chain joins TRBV20-1 and TRBJ2-7, with 9 positions matching TRBD1. With 3 bases clipped from V and 4 bases from J, the junction kept 10 bases outside the gene matches. CDR3 length: 15 residues. Germline V gives CDR1 DFQATT, CDR2 SNEGSKA (reference sequence). Here the CDR3 reads CSARKTGDRVYEQYF. CDR3 in DNA: TGCAGTGCTAGGAAGACCGGGGACAGGGTATACGAGCAGTACTTC.

V is TRBV25-1 and J is TRBJ1-2, with D possibly matching TRBD1 (5 bases). Trimming removed 5 bases from V and 7 bases from J, with 14 bases in between. CDR1 and CDR2 (germline): MGHDK, SYGVNS. CDR3 length equals 13 residues. CDR3 DNA: TGTGCCAGCAGTTCATCCCAGGGAGGTGGCTACACCTTC. Protein: CASSSSQGGGYTF.

The chain joins TRBV20-1 to TRBJ1-6; D is uncertain. Germline V gives CDR1 DFQATT, CDR2 SNEGSKA (reference sequence). This CDR3 has 14 residues. Trimming took off 3 bases at V and 0 bases at J, with 6 bases between the two ends. CDR3 nucleotides: TGCAGTGCTAGGGGTAGCTCCTATAATTCACCCCTCCACTTT. This translates into CSARGSSYNSPLHF.

The chain links TRBV29-1 to TRBJ2-5, with 14 nucleotides matching TRBD2. J was trimmed by 7 bases and V by 4 bases; bases with no gene match: 8. Germline assignment: CDR1 SQVTM and CDR2 ANQGSEA. This CDR3 is 15 amino acids long. Written as DNA, the CDR3 is TGCAGCGTTGCCGGGACTAGCGGGGGCCCGGGGACCCAGTACTTC. Translating gives CSVAGTSGGPGTQYF.

This sequence joins TRBV7-9 and TRBJ1-5; D may be TRBD1 (5 bases). This CDR3 is 12 amino acids long. Trimming removed 8 bases at V and 5 bases at J, with 10 bases between. Germline V gene data show CDR1 as SEHNR and CDR2 as FQNEAQ (reference sequence). CDR3 loop: CASEQGYQPQHF. The DNA of the CDR3 is TGTGCCAGCGAGCAGGGCTATCAGCCCCAGCATTTT.

The gene calls are TRBV12-3 or TRBV12-4 and TRBJ2-7; D not resolved. This CDR3 spans 14 amino acids. Trimming took 4 bases from V and 1 from J, leaving 11 bases between them. Here the CDR3 reads CASSSRSQSYEQYF. CDR3 DNA sequence: TGTGCCAGCAGTTCTCGGAGCCAGTCCTACGAGCAGTACTTC.

This clonotype was counted at least ten times. This rearrangement joins TRBV7-9 to TRBJ1-3, with D unresolved. Trimming shortened V by 6 bases and J by 4 bases, and 10 bases separated the two germline ends. The CDR3 is made up of 13 amino acids. In germline, CDR1 is SEHNR, CDR2 FQNEAQ (reference sequence). The DNA of the CDR3 is TGTGCCAGCAGGCACGCCGAAGGAAACACCATATATTTT. This codes for CASRHAEGNTIYF.

A few counts support this clonotype. The chain is built from TRBV12-3 or TRBV12-4 and TRBJ1-1, with D unclear. Trimming pared 8 bases from V and 0 bases from J, leaving 16 bases between. This CDR3 is 15 amino acids long. The CDR3 spells CASRPGALMNTEAFF. The DNA of the CDR3 is TGTGCCAGCCGCCCTGGCGCCTTGATGAACACTGAAGCTTTCTTT.

The rearrangement uses TRBV11-2 and TRBJ2-7; a possible D gene is TRBD2 (5 bases). Trimming left V 9 bases short and J 2 bases short, with 17 bases between. Germline V lookup: CDR1 SGHAT, CDR2 FQNNGV. The CDR3 has 14 residues. For the CDR3, the DNA is TGTGCCAGTAGTGCAGGCCTCGGGACCTACGAGCAGTACTTC. Translation gives CASSAGLGTYEQYF.